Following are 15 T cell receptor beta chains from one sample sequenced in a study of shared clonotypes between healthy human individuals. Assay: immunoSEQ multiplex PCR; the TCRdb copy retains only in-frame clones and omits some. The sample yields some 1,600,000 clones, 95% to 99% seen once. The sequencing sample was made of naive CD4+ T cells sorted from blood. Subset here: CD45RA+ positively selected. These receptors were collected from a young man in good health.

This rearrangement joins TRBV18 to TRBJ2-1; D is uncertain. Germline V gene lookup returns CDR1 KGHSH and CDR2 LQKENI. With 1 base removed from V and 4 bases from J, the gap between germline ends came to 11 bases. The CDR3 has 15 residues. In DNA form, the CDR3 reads TGTGCCAGCTCACCACTGGCGACGCTGTACAATGAGCAGTTCTTC. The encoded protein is CASSPLATLYNEQFF. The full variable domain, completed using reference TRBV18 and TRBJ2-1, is NAGVMQNPRHLVRRRGQEARLRCSPMKGHSHVYWYRQLPEEGLKFMVYLQKENIIDESGMPKERFSAEFPKEGPSILRIQQVVRGDSAAYFCASSPLATLYNEQFFGPGTRLTVL.

For the CDR3, the DNA is TGTGCCAGTAGTATACTAGCGACCCAAGGGGAGCAGTACTTC. Protein sequence: CASSILATQGEQYF. The gene calls are TRBV19 and TRBJ2-7; maybe TRBD2 (6 bases). Germline-derived CDR1 and CDR2 are LNHDA and SQIVND (reference sequence). The V gene lost 2 bases and the J gene lost 7 bases, with 15 bases spanning the gap. The length of the CDR3 is 14 residues. Using reference TRBV19 and TRBJ2-7 for the parts outside the CDR3, the full variable domain is DGGITQSPKYLFRKEGQNVTLSCEQNLNHDAMYWYRQDPGQGLRLIYYSQIVNDFQKGDIAEGYSVSREKKESFPLTVTSAQKNPTAFYLCASSILATQGEQYFGPGTRLTVT.

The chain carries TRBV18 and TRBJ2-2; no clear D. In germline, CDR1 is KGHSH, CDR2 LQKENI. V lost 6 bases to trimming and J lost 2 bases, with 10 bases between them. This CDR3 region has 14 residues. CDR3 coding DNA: TGTGCCAGCTCGGTTCTTGAAAACACCGGGGAGCTGTTTTTT. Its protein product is CASSVLENTGELFF.

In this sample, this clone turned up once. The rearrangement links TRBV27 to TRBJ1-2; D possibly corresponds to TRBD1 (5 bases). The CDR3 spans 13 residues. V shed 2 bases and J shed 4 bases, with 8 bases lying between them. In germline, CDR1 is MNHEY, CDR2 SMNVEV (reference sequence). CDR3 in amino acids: CASSLQGRYGYTF. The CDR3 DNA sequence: TGTGCCAGCAGTTTACAGGGCCGCTATGGCTACACCTTC.

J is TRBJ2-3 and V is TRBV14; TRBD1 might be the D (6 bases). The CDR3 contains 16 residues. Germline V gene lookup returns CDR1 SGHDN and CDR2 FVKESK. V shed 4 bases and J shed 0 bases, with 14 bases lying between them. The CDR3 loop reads CASSPLGHFSTDTQYF. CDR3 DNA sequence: TGTGCCAGCAGCCCCCTGGGACACTTTAGCACAGATACGCAGTATTTT.

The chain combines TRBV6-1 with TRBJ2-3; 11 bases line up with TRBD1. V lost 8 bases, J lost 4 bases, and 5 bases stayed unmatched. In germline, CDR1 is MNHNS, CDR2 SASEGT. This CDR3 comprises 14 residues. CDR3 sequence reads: CASLRDRGADTQYF. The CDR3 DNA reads TGTGCCAGCCTCCGGGACAGGGGGGCAGATACGCAGTATTTT.

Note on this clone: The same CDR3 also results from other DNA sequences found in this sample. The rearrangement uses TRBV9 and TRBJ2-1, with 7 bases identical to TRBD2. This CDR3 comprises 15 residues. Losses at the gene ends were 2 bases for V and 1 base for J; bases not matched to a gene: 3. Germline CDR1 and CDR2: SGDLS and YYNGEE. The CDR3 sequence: CASSVSGGSYNEQFF. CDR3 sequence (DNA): TGTGCCAGCAGCGTTTCCGGGGGGTCCTACAATGAGCAGTTCTTC.

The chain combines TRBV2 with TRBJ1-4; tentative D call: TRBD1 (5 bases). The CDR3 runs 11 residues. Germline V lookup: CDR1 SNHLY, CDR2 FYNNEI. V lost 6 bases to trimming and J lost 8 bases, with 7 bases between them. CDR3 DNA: TGTGCCAGCAGGACAGTGGAAAAACTGTTTTTT. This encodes CASRTVEKLFF.

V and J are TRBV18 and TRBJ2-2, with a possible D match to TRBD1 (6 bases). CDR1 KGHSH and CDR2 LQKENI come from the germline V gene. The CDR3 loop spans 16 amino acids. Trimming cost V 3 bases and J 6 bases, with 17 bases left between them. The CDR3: CASSPRSGGASGELFF. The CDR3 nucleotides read TGTGCCAGCTCACCCCGGTCTGGGGGCGCGTCCGGGGAGCTGTTTTTT.

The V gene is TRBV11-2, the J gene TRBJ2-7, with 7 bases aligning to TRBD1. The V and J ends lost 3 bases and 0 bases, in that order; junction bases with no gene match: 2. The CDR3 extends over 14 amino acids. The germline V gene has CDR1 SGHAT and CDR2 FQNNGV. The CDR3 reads CASSLKGASYEQYF. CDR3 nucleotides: TGTGCCAGCAGCTTGAAGGGGGCCTCCTACGAGCAGTACTTC.

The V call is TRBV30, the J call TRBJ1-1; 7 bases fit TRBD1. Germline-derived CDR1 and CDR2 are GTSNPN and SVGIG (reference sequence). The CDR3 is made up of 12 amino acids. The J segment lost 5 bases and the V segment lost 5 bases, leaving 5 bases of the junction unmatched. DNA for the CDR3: TGTGCCTGGGCCCAGGGGGGGACTGAAGCTTTCTTT. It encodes CAWAQGGTEAFF.

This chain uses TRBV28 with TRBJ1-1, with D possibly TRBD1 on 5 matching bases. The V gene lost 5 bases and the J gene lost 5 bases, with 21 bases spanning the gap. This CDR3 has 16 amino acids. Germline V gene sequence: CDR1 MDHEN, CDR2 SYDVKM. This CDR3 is CASSSQDSFFYTEAFF. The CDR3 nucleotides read TGTGCCAGCAGTAGCCAAGACAGCTTTTTTTATACTGAAGCTTTCTTT.

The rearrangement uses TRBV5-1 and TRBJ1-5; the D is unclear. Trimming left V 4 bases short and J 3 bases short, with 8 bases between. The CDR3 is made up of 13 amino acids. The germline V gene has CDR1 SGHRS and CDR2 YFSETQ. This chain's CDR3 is CASSRGNNQPQHF. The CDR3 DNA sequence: TGCGCCAGCAGCCGGGGAAACAATCAGCCCCAGCATTTT.

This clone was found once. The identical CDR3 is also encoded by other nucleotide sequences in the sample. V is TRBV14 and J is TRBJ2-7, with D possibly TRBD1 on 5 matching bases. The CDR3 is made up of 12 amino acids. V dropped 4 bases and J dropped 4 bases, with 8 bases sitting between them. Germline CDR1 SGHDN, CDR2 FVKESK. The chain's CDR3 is CASSPQGYEQYF. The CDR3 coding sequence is TGTGCCAGCAGCCCTCAGGGATACGAGCAGTACTTC.

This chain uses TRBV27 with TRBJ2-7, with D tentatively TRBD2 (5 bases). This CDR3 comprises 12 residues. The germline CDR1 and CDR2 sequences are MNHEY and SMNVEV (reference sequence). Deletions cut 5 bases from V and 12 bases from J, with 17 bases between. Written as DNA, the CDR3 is TGTGCCAGCAGTCCCCCTGTTAGGAGGCGGTACTTC. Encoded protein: CASSPPVRRRYF.